These T cell receptor beta chains were read from a single sample in a study of CD8+ T cells in alopecia areata. The data were produced by immunoSEQ multiplex PCR, yet TCRdb's version contains in-frame clones alone and is incomplete. The table lists some 200,000 clones, 58% of them singletons. Sequencing used CD4+ T cells sorted from blood, obtained at week 24, from a patient treated with tofacitinib. These TCRs come from a human donor with alopecia areata. CDR3s include the opening cysteine and the closing phenylalanine or tryptophan. A D gene is named only where the DNA matches it firmly. Clone size, where shown, is once, few, many, or a class for clones that have expanded.

v_call,j_call,d_call,clone_size,cdr3_aa,cdr3_nt
TRBV7-6,TRBJ2-3,.,.,CASSLALSSTDTQYF,TGTGCCAGCAGCTTAGCACTCAGTAGCACAGATACGCAGTATTTT
TRBV27,TRBJ2-5,.,few,CASSLGRGETQYF,TGTGCCAGCAGTTTGGGCAGGGGAGAGACCCAGTACTTC
TRBV7-2,TRBJ2-7,.,.,CASSLAPGLDPREQYF,TGTGCCAGCAGCTTAGCGCCCGGGTTAGACCCTCGCGAGCAGTACTTC
TRBV21-1,TRBJ2-4,.,few,CASSKIDPAKNIQYF,TGTGCCAGCAGCAAAATAGACCCAGCCAAAAACATTCAGTACTTC
TRBV9,TRBJ1-1,.,few,CASSTGPNTEAFF,TGTGCCAGCAGCACGGGGCCGAACACTGAAGCTTTCTTT
TRBV18,TRBJ2-3,.,.,CASSPGMGGADTQYF,TGTGCCAGCTCACCAGGTATGGGAGGCGCAGATACGCAGTATTTT
TRBV5-1,TRBJ2-7,TRBD1,.,CASSRGQVFYEQYF,TGCGCCAGCAGCCGGGGACAGGTGTTCTACGAGCAGTACTTC
TRBV7-9,TRBJ2-4,TRBD2,once,CASSLEREAVIQYF,TGTGCCAGCAGCTTGGAGCGGGAGGCGGTCATTCAGTACTTC
TRBV23-1,TRBJ1-3,.,few,CASSQSGLGSGNTIYF,TGCGCCAGCAGTCAATCCGGGCTCGGATCTGGAAACACCATATATTTT
TRBV25-1,TRBJ2-7,.,few,CASSNPGGYEQYF,TGTGCCAGCAGTAACCCCGGCGGGTACGAGCAGTACTTC
TRBV5-1,TRBJ2-3,.,.,CASSLERPTDTQYF,TGCGCCAGCAGCTTGGAAAGGCCCACAGATACGCAGTATTTT
TRBV9,TRBJ2-7,.,.,CASSVDPAGHYEQYF,TGTGCCAGCAGCGTAGATCCGGCAGGCCACTACGAGCAGTACTTC